The following is a TCR beta chain sequence with its context. TCRdb reprocessed the 5' RACE reads and keeps a single row for each CDR3 protein, giving no DNA. This table lists 450,000 to 600,000 distinct CDR3 sequences. The entry originates in a study of T cells expressing NK-cell markers. This CDR3 has 16 residues. Germline-derived CDR1 and CDR2 are SGHRS and YFSETQ. This TCR came from a young man in good health. Sequencing was done on a sample of blood T cells: a sorted CD56 or NKG2C T cell subset, CD4+ or CD8+ T cells, or bulk PBMC T cells (not recorded which). The chain combines TRBV5-1 with TRBJ2-5. The chain's CDR3 is CASSLALSSVQETQYF.